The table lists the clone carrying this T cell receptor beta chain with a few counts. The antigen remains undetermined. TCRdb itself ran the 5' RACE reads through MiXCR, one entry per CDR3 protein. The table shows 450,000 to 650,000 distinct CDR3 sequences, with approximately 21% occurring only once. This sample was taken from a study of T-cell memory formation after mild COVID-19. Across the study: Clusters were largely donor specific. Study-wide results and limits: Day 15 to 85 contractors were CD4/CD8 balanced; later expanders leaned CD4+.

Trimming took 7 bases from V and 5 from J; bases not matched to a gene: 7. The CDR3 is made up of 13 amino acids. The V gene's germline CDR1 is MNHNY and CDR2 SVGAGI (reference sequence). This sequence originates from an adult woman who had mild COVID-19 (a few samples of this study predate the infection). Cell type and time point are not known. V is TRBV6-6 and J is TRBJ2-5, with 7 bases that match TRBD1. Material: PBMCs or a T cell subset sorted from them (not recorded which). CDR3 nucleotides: TGTGCCAGCACCCGACAGGGTTACGAGACCCAGTACTTC. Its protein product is CASTRQGYETQYF.